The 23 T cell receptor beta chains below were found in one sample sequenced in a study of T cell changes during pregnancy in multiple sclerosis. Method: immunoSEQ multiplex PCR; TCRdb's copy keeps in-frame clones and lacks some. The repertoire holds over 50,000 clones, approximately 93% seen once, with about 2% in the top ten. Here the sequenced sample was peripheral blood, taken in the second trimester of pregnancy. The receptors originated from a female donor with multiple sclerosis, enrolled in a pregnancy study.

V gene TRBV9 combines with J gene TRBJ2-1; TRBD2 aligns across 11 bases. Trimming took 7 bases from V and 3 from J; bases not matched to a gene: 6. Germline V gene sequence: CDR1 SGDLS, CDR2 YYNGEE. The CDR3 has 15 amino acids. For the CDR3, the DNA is TGTGCCAGCGGGACGCTAGCGGGAGGCTACAATGAGCAGTTCTTC. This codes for CASGTLAGGYNEQFF.

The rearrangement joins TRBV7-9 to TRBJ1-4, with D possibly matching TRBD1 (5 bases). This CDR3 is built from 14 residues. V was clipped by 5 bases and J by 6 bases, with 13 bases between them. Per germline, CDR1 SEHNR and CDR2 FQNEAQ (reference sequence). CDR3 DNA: TGTGCCAGCAGCCCCTTAACAGGAGATGAAAAACTGTTTTTT. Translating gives CASSPLTGDEKLFF.

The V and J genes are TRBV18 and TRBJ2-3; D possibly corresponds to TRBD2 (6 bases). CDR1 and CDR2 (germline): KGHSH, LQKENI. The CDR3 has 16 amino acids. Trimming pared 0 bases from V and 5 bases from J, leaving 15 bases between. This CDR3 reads CASSPPTGVLQDTQYF. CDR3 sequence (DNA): TGTGCCAGCTCACCACCAACGGGAGTACTCCAAGATACGCAGTATTTT.

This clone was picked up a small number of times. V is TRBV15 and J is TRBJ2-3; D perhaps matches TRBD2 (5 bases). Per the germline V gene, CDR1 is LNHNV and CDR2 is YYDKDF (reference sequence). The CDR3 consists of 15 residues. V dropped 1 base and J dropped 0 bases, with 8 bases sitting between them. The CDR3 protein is CATSRARGSTDTQYF. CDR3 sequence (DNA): TGTGCCACCAGCAGAGCCCGGGGTAGCACAGATACGCAGTATTTT.

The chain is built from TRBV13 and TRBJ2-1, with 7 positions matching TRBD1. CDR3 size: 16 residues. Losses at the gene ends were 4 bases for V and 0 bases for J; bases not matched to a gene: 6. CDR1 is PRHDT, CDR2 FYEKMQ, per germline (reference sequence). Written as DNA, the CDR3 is TGTGCCAGCAGCTCAGAGACAGGGATCTCCTACAATGAGCAGTTCTTC. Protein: CASSSETGISYNEQFF.

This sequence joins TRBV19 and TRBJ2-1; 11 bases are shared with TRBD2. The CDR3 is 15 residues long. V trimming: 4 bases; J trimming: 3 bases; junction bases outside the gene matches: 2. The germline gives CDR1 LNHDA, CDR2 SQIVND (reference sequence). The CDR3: CASSKLAGDYNEQFF. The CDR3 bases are TGTGCCAGTAGTAAACTAGCGGGGGACTACAATGAGCAGTTCTTC.

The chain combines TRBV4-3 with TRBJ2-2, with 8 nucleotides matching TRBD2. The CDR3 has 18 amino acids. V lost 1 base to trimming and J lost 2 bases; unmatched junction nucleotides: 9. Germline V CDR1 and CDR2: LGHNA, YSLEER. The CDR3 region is CASSQGTSPITNTGELFF. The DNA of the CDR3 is TGCGCCAGCAGCCAAGGGACTAGCCCAATCACAAACACCGGGGAGCTGTTTTTT.

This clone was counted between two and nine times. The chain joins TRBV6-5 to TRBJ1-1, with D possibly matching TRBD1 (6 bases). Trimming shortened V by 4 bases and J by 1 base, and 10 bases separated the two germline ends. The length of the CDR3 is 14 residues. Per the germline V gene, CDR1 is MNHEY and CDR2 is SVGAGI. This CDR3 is CASSLLQGNTEAFF. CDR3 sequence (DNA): TGTGCCAGCAGTTTATTACAGGGGAACACTGAAGCTTTCTTT.

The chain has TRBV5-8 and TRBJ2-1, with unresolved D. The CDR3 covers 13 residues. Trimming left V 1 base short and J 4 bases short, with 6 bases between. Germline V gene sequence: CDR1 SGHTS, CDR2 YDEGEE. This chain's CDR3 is CASSLTGYNEQFF. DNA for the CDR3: TGTGCCAGCAGCTTGACCGGGTACAATGAGCAGTTCTTC.

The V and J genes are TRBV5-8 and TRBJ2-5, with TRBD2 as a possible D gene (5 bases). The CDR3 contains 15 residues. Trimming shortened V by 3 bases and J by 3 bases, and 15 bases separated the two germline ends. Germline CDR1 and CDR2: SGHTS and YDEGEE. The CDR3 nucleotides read TGTGCCAGCAGCTCTGACCCAGCAGCGGAAGAGACCCAGTACTTC. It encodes CASSSDPAAEETQYF.

The CDR3 DNA follows: TGCGCCAGCAGCCAAGATAGAGGTAGCGCCTTTCCAGGACGGAGTTCCTACAATGAGCAGTTCTTC. This codes for CASSQDRGSAFPGRSSYNEQFF. J is TRBJ2-1 and V is TRBV4-3, with D maybe TRBD2 (5 bases). Germline V CDR1 and CDR2: LGHNA, YSLEER. Trimming took off 0 bases at V and 1 base at J, with 28 bases between the two ends. The CDR3 consists of 22 residues.

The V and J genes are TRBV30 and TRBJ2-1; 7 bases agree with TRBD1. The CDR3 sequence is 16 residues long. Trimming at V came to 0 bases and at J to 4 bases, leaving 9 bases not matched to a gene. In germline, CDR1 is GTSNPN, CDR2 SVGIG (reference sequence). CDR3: CAWSVSWDRRYNEQFF. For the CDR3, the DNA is TGTGCCTGGAGTGTATCTTGGGACAGACGATACAATGAGCAGTTCTTC.

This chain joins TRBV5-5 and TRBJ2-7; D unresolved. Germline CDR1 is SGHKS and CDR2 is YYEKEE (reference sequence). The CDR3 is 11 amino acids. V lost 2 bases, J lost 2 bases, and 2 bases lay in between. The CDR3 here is CASSFTYEQYF. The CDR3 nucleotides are TGTGCCAGCAGCTTCACCTACGAGCAGTACTTC. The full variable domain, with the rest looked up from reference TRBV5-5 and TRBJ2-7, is DAGVTQSPTHLIKTRGQQVTLRCSPISGHKSVSWYQQVLGQGPQFIFQYYEKEERGRGNFPDRFSARQFPNYSSELNVNALLLGDSALYLCASSFTYEQYFGPGTRLTVT.

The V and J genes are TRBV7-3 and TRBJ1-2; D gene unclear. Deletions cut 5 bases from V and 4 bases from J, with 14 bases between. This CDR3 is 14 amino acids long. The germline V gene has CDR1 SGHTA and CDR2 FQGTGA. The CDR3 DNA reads TGTGCCAGCAGCCCAGACGGGAAAAGCTATGGCTACACCTTC. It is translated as CASSPDGKSYGYTF.

CDR3 sequence (DNA): TGTGCCAGCAGGGTTGAGCAAAGCTCCTACGAGCAGTACTTC. It codes for CASRVEQSSYEQYF. The chain carries TRBV7-2 and TRBJ2-7, with unresolved D. V lost 6 bases and J lost 0, with 12 bases in between. The CDR3 is made up of 14 amino acids. Germline V gives CDR1 SGHTA, CDR2 FQGNSA. Variable domain in full (rest from reference TRBV7-2 and TRBJ2-7): GAGVSQSPSNKVTEKGKDVELRCDPISGHTALYWYRQSLGQGLEFLIYFQGNSAPDKSGLPSDRFSAERTGGSVSTLTIQRTQQEDSAVYLCASRVEQSSYEQYFGPGTRLTVT.

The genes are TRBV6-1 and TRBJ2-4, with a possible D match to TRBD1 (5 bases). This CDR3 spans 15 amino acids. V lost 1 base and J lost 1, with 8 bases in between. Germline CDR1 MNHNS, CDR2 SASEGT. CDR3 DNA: TGTGCCAGCAGTGAAGGGGGCATTGCCAAAAACATTCAGTACTTC. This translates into CASSEGGIAKNIQYF.

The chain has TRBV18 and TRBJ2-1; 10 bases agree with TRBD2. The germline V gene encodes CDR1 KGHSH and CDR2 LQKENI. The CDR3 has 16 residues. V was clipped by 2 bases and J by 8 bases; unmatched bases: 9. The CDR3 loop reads CASSPIPSGSSDEQFF. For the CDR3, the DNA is TGTGCCAGCTCACCAATCCCTAGCGGGAGTAGCGATGAGCAGTTCTTC. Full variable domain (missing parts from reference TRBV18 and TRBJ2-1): NAGVMQNPRHLVRRRGQEARLRCSPMKGHSHVYWYRQLPEEGLKFMVYLQKENIIDESGMPKERFSAEFPKEGPSILRIQQVVRGDSAAYFCASSPIPSGSSDEQFFGPGTRLTVL.

In DNA form, the CDR3 reads TGTGCCAGCAGTTTCCCCGGGACAGAGAACACTGAAGCTTTCTTT. Protein: CASSFPGTENTEAFF. The rearrangement joins TRBV7-9 to TRBJ1-1, with 7 bases that match TRBD1. V lost 6 bases and J lost 1; bases outside the gene matches: 8. CDR3 size: 15 residues. Per germline, CDR1 SEHNR and CDR2 FQNEAQ (reference sequence).

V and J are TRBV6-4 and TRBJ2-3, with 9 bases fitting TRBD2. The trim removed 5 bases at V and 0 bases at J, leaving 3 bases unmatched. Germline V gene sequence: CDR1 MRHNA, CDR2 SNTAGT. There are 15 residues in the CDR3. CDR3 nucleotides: TGTGCCAGCAGTATCACTAGCGGGAGCACAGATACGCAGTATTTT. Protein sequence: CASSITSGSTDTQYF.

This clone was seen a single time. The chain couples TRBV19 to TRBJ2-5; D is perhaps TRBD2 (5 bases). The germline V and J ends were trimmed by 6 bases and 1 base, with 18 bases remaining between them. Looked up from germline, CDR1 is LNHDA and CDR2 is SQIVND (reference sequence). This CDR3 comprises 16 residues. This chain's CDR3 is CASSPEALALQETQYF. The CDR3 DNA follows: TGTGCCAGTAGCCCGGAGGCCCTCGCCCTCCAAGAGACCCAGTACTTC.

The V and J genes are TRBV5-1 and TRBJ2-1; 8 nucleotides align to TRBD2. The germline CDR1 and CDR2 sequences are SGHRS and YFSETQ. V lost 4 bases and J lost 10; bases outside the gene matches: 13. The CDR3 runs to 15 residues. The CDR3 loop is CASSKTSGGPQEQFF. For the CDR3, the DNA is TGCGCCAGCAGCAAAACTAGCGGAGGACCCCAGGAGCAGTTCTTC. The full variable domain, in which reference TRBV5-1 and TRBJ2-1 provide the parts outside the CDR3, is KAGVTQTPRYLIKTRGQQVTLSCSPISGHRSVSWYQQTPGQGLQFLFEYFSETQRNKGNFPGRFSGRQFSNSRSEMNVSTLELGDSALYLCASSKTSGGPQEQFFGPGTRLTVL.

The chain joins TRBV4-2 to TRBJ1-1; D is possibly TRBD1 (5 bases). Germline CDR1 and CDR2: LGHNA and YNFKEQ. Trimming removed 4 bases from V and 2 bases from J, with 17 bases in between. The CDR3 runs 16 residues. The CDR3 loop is CASSPFSAGDNTEAFF. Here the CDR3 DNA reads TGTGCCAGCAGCCCTTTTTCGGCGGGGGACAACACTGAAGCTTTCTTT.

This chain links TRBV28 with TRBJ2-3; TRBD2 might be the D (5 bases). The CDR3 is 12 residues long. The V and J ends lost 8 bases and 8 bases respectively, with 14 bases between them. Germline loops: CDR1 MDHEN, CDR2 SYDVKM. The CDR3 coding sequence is TGTGCCAGCCGAACTCCTGGAGGTACGCAGTATTTT. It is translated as CASRTPGGTQYF.